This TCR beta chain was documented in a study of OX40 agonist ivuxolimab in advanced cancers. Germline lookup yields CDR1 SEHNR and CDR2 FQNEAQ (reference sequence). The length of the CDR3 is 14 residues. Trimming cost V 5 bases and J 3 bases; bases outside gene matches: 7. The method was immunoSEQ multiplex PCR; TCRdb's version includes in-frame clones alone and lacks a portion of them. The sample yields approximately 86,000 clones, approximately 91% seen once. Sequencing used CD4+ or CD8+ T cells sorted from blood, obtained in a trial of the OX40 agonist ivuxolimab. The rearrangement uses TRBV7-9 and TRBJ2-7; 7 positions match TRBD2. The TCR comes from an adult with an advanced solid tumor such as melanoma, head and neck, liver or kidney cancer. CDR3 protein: CASSPGTTSYEQYF. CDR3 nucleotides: TGTGCCAGCAGCCCCGGGACTACTAGCTACGAGCAGTACTTC. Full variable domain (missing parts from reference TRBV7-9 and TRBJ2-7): DTGVSQNPRHKITKRGQNVTFRCDPISEHNRLYWYRQTLGQGPEFLTYFQNEAQLEKSRLLSDRFSAERPKGSFSTLEIQRTEQGDSAMYLCASSPGTTSYEQYFGPGTRLTVT.